These 20 T cell receptor beta chains share one sample of origin, sequenced in a study of shared clonotypes between healthy human individuals. Produced via immunoSEQ multiplex PCR; TCRdb's table is partial and in-frame only. The repertoire holds hundreds of thousands of clones, with almost 97% as singletons. Sequenced sample: naive CD4+ T cells sorted from blood. Noted subset: CD45RA+ positively selected. These receptors were obtained from a woman aged 25 to 39 in good health.

This chain joins TRBV2 and TRBJ2-5; TRBD1 agrees at 8 bases. CDR1 is SNHLY, CDR2 FYNNEI, per germline. The CDR3 consists of 13 residues. The V segment lost 4 bases and the J segment 3 bases; nucleotides outside the gene matches: 1. The DNA for the CDR3 is TGTGCCAGCAGTGCGGACAGGGAAGAGACCCAGTACTTC. This sequence encodes CASSADREETQYF.

The V gene is TRBV6-5, the J gene TRBJ2-1; 11 bases align to TRBD2. Germline V gene sequence: CDR1 MNHEY, CDR2 SVGAGI. J lost 6 bases, V lost 8 bases, and 6 bases had no gene match. The CDR3 has 14 residues. The CDR3 protein is CASHTSGSGNEQFF. CDR3 sequence (DNA): TGTGCCAGCCATACTAGCGGGAGTGGCAATGAGCAGTTCTTC.

The rearrangement links TRBV10-2 to TRBJ1-1, with 8 bases fitting TRBD1. The CDR3 is 13 residues long. J was trimmed by 0 bases and V by 8 bases; bases with no gene match: 2. Germline CDR1 reads WSHSY; CDR2 reads SAAADI. CDR3 sequence: CASHRGMNTEAFF. DNA of the CDR3: TGCGCCAGCCACAGGGGGATGAACACTGAAGCTTTCTTT.

The rearrangement uses TRBV28 and TRBJ1-5; D gene uncertain. Trimming took 6 bases from V and 0 from J, leaving 6 bases between them. Germline V gene data show CDR1 as MDHEN and CDR2 as SYDVKM. CDR3 length: 13 residues. The CDR3 DNA reads as TGTGCCAGCAGGAGAATTAGCAATCAGCCCCAGCATTTT. It translates to CASRRISNQPQHF. The whole variable domain, remainder taken from reference TRBV28 and TRBJ1-5, is DVKVTQSSRYLVKRTGEKVFLECVQDMDHENMFWYRQDPGLGLRLIYFSYDVKMKEKGDIPEGYSVSREKKERFSLILESASTNQTSMYLCASRRISNQPQHFGDGTRLSIL.

The gene calls are TRBV6-5 and TRBJ2-7, with D possibly matching TRBD1 (6 bases). Germline V CDR1 and CDR2: MNHEY, SVGAGI. This CDR3 region has 15 residues. V lost 6 bases, J lost 0 bases, and 15 bases lay in between. CDR3 bases: TGTGCCAGCAGACGAGACAGGACCAGCTCCTACGAGCAGTACTTC. Translating gives CASRRDRTSSYEQYF.

The chain has TRBV5-1 and TRBJ2-2; no reliable D call. CDR1 SGHRS and CDR2 YFSETQ come from the germline V gene. V shed 1 base and J shed 6 bases, with 10 bases lying between them. The CDR3 covers 14 residues. Written as DNA, the CDR3 is TGCGCCAGCAGCTTGAATTGGGTGTCCGGGGAGCTGTTTTTT. The encoded protein is CASSLNWVSGELFF.

This sequence joins TRBV7-9 and TRBJ2-1; 7 nucleotides match TRBD1. This CDR3 comprises 12 residues. Trimming removed 6 bases from V and 8 bases from J; junction bases left unmatched: 4. The germline V gene has CDR1 SEHNR and CDR2 FQNEAQ (reference sequence). DNA for the CDR3: TGTGCCAGCAGGCCCACAGGGGATGAGCAGTTCTTC. This codes for CASRPTGDEQFF.

In DNA, the CDR3 is TGTGCCAGCACCTCAGGGGGGGCACGGGCTTATCAGCCCCAGCATTTT. Translation: CASTSGGARAYQPQHF. The J gene is TRBJ1-5, the V gene TRBV28; 7 bases line up with TRBD1. CDR1 and CDR2 (germline): MDHEN, SYDVKM. This CDR3 region has 16 residues. V gave up 7 bases and J gave up 5 bases; unmatched junction bases: 14.

This clone was seen only once. The chain carries TRBV14 and TRBJ2-7, with 8 bases aligning to TRBD1. Germline CDR1 reads SGHDN; CDR2 reads FVKESK. The ends lost 4 bases at V and 7 bases at J; junction bases unmatched: 15. The CDR3 contains 16 residues. The CDR3 here is CASSPGGPRPSVEQYF. DNA for the CDR3: TGTGCCAGCAGCCCAGGGGGCCCTAGGCCCTCGGTGGAGCAGTACTTC.

The chain is built from TRBV14 and TRBJ2-7, with D tentatively TRBD1 or TRBD2 (5 bases each). The germline V and J ends were trimmed by 5 bases and 0 bases, with 17 bases remaining between them. The CDR3 runs 16 residues. Germline loops: CDR1 SGHDN, CDR2 FVKESK. The CDR3 DNA sequence: TGTGCCAGCAGCGCTAAGATGGGGGTCCGCTCCTACGAGCAGTACTTC. Translation: CASSAKMGVRSYEQYF.

V is TRBV9 and J is TRBJ2-7; weak D call: TRBD2 (6 bases). Germline values: CDR1 SGDLS, CDR2 YYNGEE. This CDR3 contains 15 residues. Trimming left V 0 bases short and J 4 bases short, with 14 bases between. CDR3 amino acids: CASSVASGGRYEQYF. The CDR3 DNA follows: TGTGCCAGCAGCGTAGCCAGCGGAGGGAGGTACGAGCAGTACTTC.

The chain links TRBV28 to TRBJ2-5; the match to TRBD2 covers 8 bases. The J call is uncertain, as TRBJ2-7 better fits the DNA end. The CDR3 has 14 amino acids. CDR1 MDHEN and CDR2 SYDVKM come from the germline V gene. The CDR3 coding sequence is TGTGCCAGCAGCCTGACTAGCGCGACCTACGAGCAGTACTTC. Protein product: CASSLTSATYEQYF.

The V and J genes are TRBV28 and TRBJ1-5, with 10 bases that match TRBD1. Germline assignment: CDR1 MDHEN and CDR2 SYDVKM. The CDR3 length is 19 residues. Trimming cost V 6 bases and J 0 bases; bases outside gene matches: 14. The CDR3 reads CASRHRDRGPPHSNQPQHF. Here the CDR3 DNA reads TGTGCCAGCAGACACCGGGACAGGGGACCCCCTCATAGCAATCAGCCCCAGCATTTT.

The rearrangement links TRBV6-6 to TRBJ1-1, with 9 bases aligning to TRBD1. J lost 3 bases, V lost 5 bases, and 4 bases had no gene match. This CDR3 is 14 amino acids long. Germline CDR1 is MNHNY and CDR2 is SVGAGI (reference sequence). The CDR3 region has the DNA TGTGCCAGCAGTACCCGGACAGGGGACACTGAAGCTTTCTTT. This translates into CASSTRTGDTEAFF.

This clone has a handful of counts. J is TRBJ2-7 and V is TRBV2; D is undetermined. The germline gives CDR1 SNHLY, CDR2 FYNNEI. The CDR3 contains 11 residues. Trimming left V 1 base short and J 6 bases short, with 4 bases between. DNA of the CDR3: TGTGCCAGCAGTGAAGAAGTCGAGCAGTACTTC. Translation: CASSEEVEQYF.

V and J are TRBV19 and TRBJ2-7; 14 bases align to TRBD2. The V segment lost 7 bases and the J segment 0 bases; nucleotides outside the gene matches: 17. The V gene's germline CDR1 is LNHDA and CDR2 SQIVND (reference sequence). This CDR3 is built from 20 residues. The CDR3 loop is CASMEVGGRTSGRSSYEQYF. CDR3 nucleotide sequence: TGTGCCAGTATGGAAGTGGGGGGCAGGACTAGCGGGAGGTCCTCCTACGAGCAGTACTTC.

This clone was observed once. The rearrangement uses TRBV5-1 and TRBJ2-1, with unresolved D. Germline values: CDR1 SGHRS, CDR2 YFSETQ. Trimming shortened V by 4 bases and J by 0 bases, and 8 bases separated the two germline ends. The CDR3 spans 14 residues. DNA for the CDR3: TGCGCCAGCAGCCCCTTTAGCTCCTACAATGAGCAGTTCTTC. Protein: CASSPFSSYNEQFF.

The chain uses TRBV19 and TRBJ2-3, with TRBD2 matching 8 bases. The CDR3 sequence is 14 residues long. V shed 5 bases and J 2 bases; nucleotides not matched to a gene: 3. The germline CDR1 and CDR2 sequences are LNHDA and SQIVND (reference sequence). The CDR3 DNA follows: TGTGCCAGTAGTCTACTAGCGGACACAGATACGCAGTATTTT. This codes for CASSLLADTDTQYF. The entire variable domain, with the rest obtained from reference TRBV19 and TRBJ2-3, is as follows: DGGITQSPKYLFRKEGQNVTLSCEQNLNHDAMYWYRQDPGQGLRLIYYSQIVNDFQKGDIAEGYSVSREKKESFPLTVTSAQKNPTAFYLCASSLLADTDTQYFGPGTRLTVL.

V and J are TRBV5-1 and TRBJ2-1; 10 bases are a match to TRBD2. V lost 3 bases and J lost 6; bases outside the gene matches: 3. The CDR3 runs 14 residues. Per the germline V gene, CDR1 is SGHRS and CDR2 is YFSETQ. CDR3 protein: CASSSRTSGNEQFF. CDR3 DNA: TGCGCCAGCAGCTCGAGGACTAGCGGCAATGAGCAGTTCTTC.

This sequence joins TRBV11-2 and TRBJ2-7, with TRBD1 as a possible D gene (6 bases). V gave up 4 bases and J gave up 0 bases, with 19 bases separating them. Germline V CDR1 and CDR2: SGHAT, FQNNGV. The CDR3 is 17 residues long. Written as DNA, the CDR3 is TGTGCCAGCAGCTCTTTCGGTTATACAGGGAGCTCCTACGAGCAGTACTTC. Translating gives CASSSFGYTGSSYEQYF.